This paragraph covers one T cell receptor beta chain sequence. Its antigen is still unknown. All patients relapsed after autologous stem cell transplantation, and brentuximab vedotin exposure varied. Complete response, partial response or progressive disease were the best responses. The protocol was immunoSEQ multiplex PCR, while the TCRdb copy is restricted to in-frame clones and leaves out a portion. The sample gives nearly 100,000 clones, approximately 88% of which show up once; 10% to 15% is in the top ten. This sample is drawn from a study of PD-1 blockade in classical Hodgkin lymphoma. General study points: There was a significant rise in CD4+ TCR diversity by C4D1, with no such rise for CD8+. Whatever underlies the repertoire differences (possibly disease activity or prior therapy) remains undefined. Baseline TCR diversity was reportedly lower in newly diagnosed patients than healthy donors.

Trimming took 5 bases from V and 2 from J, leaving 4 bases between them. Per the germline V gene, CDR1 is SEHNR and CDR2 is FQNEAQ (reference sequence). The length of the CDR3 is 11 residues. The TCR comes from a human donor with classical Hodgkin lymphoma. The source material was peripheral blood mononuclear cells (PBMCs), sampled at baseline. This chain uses TRBV7-9 with TRBJ2-7, with D unresolved. The DNA of the CDR3 is TGTGCCAGCAGCCTGACCTACGAGCAGTACTTC. Translating gives CASSLTYEQYF.